The T cell receptor (beta chain) described here comes from a study of blood T cell repertoires in COVID-19. Generated by immunoSEQ multiplex PCR, the TCRdb table keeps only in-frame clones and is missing some. The table includes about 140,000 clones, more than 80% detected once. V lost 3 bases and J lost 4, with 16 bases in between. CDR1 SGHTA and CDR2 FQGTGA come from the germline V gene. The CDR3 totals 16 residues. The receptor's source is a woman younger than 35 who had been exposed to COVID-19. The sequenced sample was PBMCs or T cells enriched from blood (not recorded which). The rearrangement links TRBV7-3 to TRBJ2-1; a weak D match, TRBD1 (6 bases). CDR3 protein: CASSLDGTSLYNEQFF. In DNA form, the CDR3 reads TGTGCCAGCAGCTTGGACGGGACATCCCTATACAATGAGCAGTTCTTC.